Below, 18 T cell receptor beta chains from the same sample are listed, as sequenced in a study of metastatic and nonmetastatic thyroid tumors. Each patient went into thyroid surgery without having received any treatment. TCRdb reprocessed the PCR reads using MiXCR. The table records about 59,000 clones, 15% to 20% of them present only once. Sequenced: blood. The receptors derive from a male donor with papillary thyroid cancer or a benign thyroid nodule (not recorded which). Some clones in this sample may be carry-over from other donors' samples.

This clone was counted between two and nine times. Possible read error: a much larger clone is one base away. The gene calls are TRBV20-1 and TRBJ2-3; D not certain. This CDR3 comprises 16 residues. The germline V gene has CDR1 DFQATT and CDR2 SNEGSKA (reference sequence). Trimming shortened V by 0 bases and J by 5 bases, and 18 bases separated the two germline ends. The CDR3 sequence is CSARDFLESEGDTQYF. The CDR3 coding sequence is TGCAGTGCTAGAGATTTCCTGGAGTCTGAAGGAGATACGCAGTATTTT.

This clone was counted many times. This chain links TRBV28 with TRBJ1-2; the match to TRBD1 covers 9 bases. V lost 7 bases and J lost 7; bases outside the gene matches: 10. Germline V lookup: CDR1 MDHEN, CDR2 SYDVKM. CDR3 length equals 14 residues. This CDR3 is CASTLLRDRVGYTF. CDR3 sequence (DNA): TGTGCCAGCACCCTCCTCCGGGACAGGGTTGGCTACACCTTC.

About this clone: With a much larger clone just one base away, this may be a read error. This sample also contains other DNA sequences that code for the same CDR3. V usage is TRBV15 and J usage is TRBJ1-1; no definite D call. With 3 bases removed from V and 2 bases from J, the gap between germline ends came to 4 bases. Looked up from germline, CDR1 is LNHNV and CDR2 is YYDKDF (reference sequence). This CDR3 has 12 amino acids. The CDR3 spells CATSRPNTEAFF. CDR3 nucleotides: TGTGCCACCAGCAGGCCTAACACTGAAGCTTTCTTT.

The chain employs TRBV7-9 and TRBJ2-7, with D perhaps matching TRBD2 (6 bases). This CDR3 is built from 15 residues. The V gene lost 4 bases and the J gene lost 6 bases, with 19 bases spanning the gap. Germline V lookup: CDR1 SEHNR, CDR2 FQNEAQ (reference sequence). The CDR3 sequence: CASSSPVVGSVEQYV. DNA of the CDR3: TGTGCCAGCAGCTCACCGGTAGTCGGGAGTGTCGAGCAGTACGTC.

As for this clone: This may be a read error: a much more frequent sequence differs by one nucleotide. The chain uses TRBV24-1 and TRBJ2-1, with D possibly being TRBD1 (6 bases). The CDR3 loop spans 14 amino acids. From germline, CDR1 is KGHDR and CDR2 SFDVKD. Trimming removed 3 bases from V and 8 bases from J, with 13 bases in between. The CDR3, as DNA: TGTGCCACCAGTGATGTACAGGGTAGGGATGAGCAGTTCTTC. Protein sequence: CATSDVQGRDEQFF.

This clone was found many times. The chain has TRBV9 and TRBJ1-4, with TRBD1 matching over 8 bases. The CDR3 runs to 15 residues. Germline V gene data show CDR1 as SGDLS and CDR2 as YYNGEE. The V and J ends lost 0 bases and 7 bases, in that order; junction bases with no gene match: 5. CDR3 region: CASSVAGQGLEKLFF. CDR3 DNA: TGTGCCAGCAGCGTAGCCGGACAGGGTCTTGAAAAACTGTTTTTT. Combining the CDR3 with reference TRBV9 and TRBJ1-4 gives the whole variable domain DSGVTQTPKHLITATGQRVTLRCSPRSGDLSVYWYQQSLDQGLQFLIQYYNGEERAKGNILERFSAQQFPDLHSELNLSSLELGDSALYFCASSVAGQGLEKLFFGSGTQLSVL.

The chain combines TRBV19 with TRBJ2-1; D perhaps matches TRBD1 (6 bases). CDR1 is LNHDA and CDR2 is SQIVND in the germline V gene (reference sequence). There are 14 residues in the CDR3. Trimming shortened V by 7 bases and J by 1 base, and 11 bases separated the two germline ends. The CDR3 is CASTRTVSYNEQFF. Written as DNA, the CDR3 is TGTGCCAGTACCCGGACAGTATCCTACAATGAGCAGTTCTTC.

This clone was seen many times. The final CDR3 position lacks the conserved phenylalanine or tryptophan, pointing to a likely read error. The DNA is left out, because the CDR3 cannot be placed on it with certainty; the CDR3 is given as TCRdb lists it. The chain recombines TRBV9 with TRBJ2-2; TRBD1 was called by the table and not checked on the DNA. The germline V gene encodes CDR1 SGDLS and CDR2 YYNGEE. With termini counted, the CDR3 has 9 amino acids. The CDR3 loop is CASSVDVRL.

At least ten counts were recorded for this clone. A clone one base away is much larger, so this may be a read error. The rearrangement links TRBV6-6 to TRBJ2-2; 9 positions agree with TRBD2. The CDR3 contains 17 residues. Germline V gene lookup returns CDR1 MNHNY and CDR2 SVGAGI (reference sequence). The junction had 15 bases not matched to a gene; V was cut back by 7 bases and J by 6 bases. The CDR3 coding sequence is TGTGCCAGCACGCGCGGGGGGGGTGTTACTTTAGCCGGGGAGCTGTTTTTT. Its protein product is CASTRGGGVTLAGELFF.

The chain has TRBV7-2 and TRBJ2-3; 7 nucleotides align to TRBD2. V dropped 0 bases and J dropped 6; count of bases not matched to a gene: 0. Germline loops: CDR1 SGHTA, CDR2 FQGNSA. The CDR3 covers 13 residues. CDR3 region: CASSLAGGDTQYF. DNA of the CDR3: TGTGCCAGCAGCTTAGCGGGGGGGGATACGCAGTATTTT.

This clone was recorded many times. This chain uses TRBV19 with TRBJ2-1, with a weak D call TRBD1 (6 bases). Trimming took 5 bases from V and 4 from J, leaving 15 bases between them. This CDR3 has 15 residues. Germline V gives CDR1 LNHDA, CDR2 SQIVND (reference sequence). The CDR3 coding sequence is TGTGCCAGTAGTCCTTCTACGGACAGATACAATGAGCAGTTCTTC. Translated, it gives CASSPSTDRYNEQFF.

The J gene is TRBJ2-2, the V gene TRBV2; unclear D gene. The V end lost 4 bases, the J end lost 0 bases, and 21 bases lay between the germline ends. This CDR3 comprises 19 residues. Germline CDR1 and CDR2: SNHLY and FYNNEI. The CDR3: CASSAQPLSWATNTGELFF. CDR3 DNA: TGTGCCAGCAGTGCCCAACCACTATCGTGGGCTACGAACACCGGGGAGCTGTTTTTT.

The sample holds many counts of this clone. The rearrangement joins TRBV9 to TRBJ2-4; D may be TRBD1 (5 bases). Germline values: CDR1 SGDLS, CDR2 YYNGEE. This CDR3 contains 13 residues. V lost 3 bases and J lost 6, with 10 bases in between. CDR3 in amino acids: CASSGSQGNIQYF. CDR3 bases: TGTGCCAGCAGCGGAAGTCAGGGAAACATTCAGTACTTC.

This clone was detected ten times or more. The chain has TRBV19 and TRBJ1-6, with no clear D. There are 17 residues in the CDR3. Trimming left V 9 bases short and J 7 bases short, with 25 bases between. The V gene's germline CDR1 is LNHDA and CDR2 SQIVND (reference sequence). The CDR3: CASTDLGLGGANSPLHF. The CDR3 DNA is TGTGCCAGCACGGACCTCGGGCTCGGCGGAGCAAATTCACCCCTCCACTTT.

This clone has a count of ten or more. The CDR3 coding sequence is TGCGCCAGCAGTTCCGCAGGTCTTGGCTACACCTTC. Its protein product is CASSSAGLGYTF. V usage is TRBV5-1 and J usage is TRBJ1-2; D gene ambiguous. The germline V gene has CDR1 SGHRS and CDR2 YFSETQ. The CDR3 totals 12 residues. V shed 5 bases and J shed 7 bases, with 12 bases lying between them. The full variable domain, rest sourced from reference TRBV5-1 and TRBJ1-2, is KAGVTQTPRYLIKTRGQQVTLSCSPISGHRSVSWYQQTPGQGLQFLFEYFSETQRNKGNFPGRFSGRQFSNSRSEMNVSTLELGDSALYLCASSSAGLGYTFGSGTRLTVV.

The sample holds a few counts of this clone. The V call is TRBV28, the J call TRBJ2-1; D unresolved. V lost 6 bases and J lost 10, with 16 bases in between. CDR1 is MDHEN, CDR2 SYDVKM, per germline. This CDR3 is 13 amino acids long. DNA of the CDR3: TGTGCCAGCAGATCCATTAGAGCATACGAGCAGTTCTTC. Its translation is CASRSIRAYEQFF.

The sample holds many counts of this clone. A junction end diverges from the germline sequence, so it may reflect a read error. The chain has TRBV6-5 and TRBJ1-1; weak D call: TRBD1 (6 bases). The CDR3 has 15 amino acids. In germline, CDR1 is MNHEY, CDR2 SVGAGI. The CDR3: CASNYPDSLNTEAFF. The DNA for the CDR3 is TGTGCCAGCAATTACCCGGACAGCTTGAACACTGAAGCTTTCTTT.

This clone was picked up many times. A much larger clone differs by one base, so this may be a read error. This sequence joins TRBV10-3 and TRBJ2-7; D is ambiguous. This CDR3 contains 12 residues. Per germline, CDR1 ENHRY and CDR2 SYGVKD. As DNA, the CDR3 is TGTGCCACCAGTGAGTCCAACTACGAGCAGTACTTC. Protein: CATSESNYEQYF.